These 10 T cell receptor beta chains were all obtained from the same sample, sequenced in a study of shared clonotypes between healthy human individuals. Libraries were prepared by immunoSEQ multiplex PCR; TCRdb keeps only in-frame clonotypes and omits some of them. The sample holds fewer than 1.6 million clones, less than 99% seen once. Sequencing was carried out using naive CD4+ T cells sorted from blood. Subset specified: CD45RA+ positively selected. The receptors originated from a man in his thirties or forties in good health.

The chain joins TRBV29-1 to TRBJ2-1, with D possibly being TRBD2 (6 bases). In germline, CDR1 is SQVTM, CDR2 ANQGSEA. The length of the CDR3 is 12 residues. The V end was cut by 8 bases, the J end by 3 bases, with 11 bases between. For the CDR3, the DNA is TGCAGCCTGGCGGGGTACTACAATGAGCAGTTCTTC. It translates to CSLAGYYNEQFF.

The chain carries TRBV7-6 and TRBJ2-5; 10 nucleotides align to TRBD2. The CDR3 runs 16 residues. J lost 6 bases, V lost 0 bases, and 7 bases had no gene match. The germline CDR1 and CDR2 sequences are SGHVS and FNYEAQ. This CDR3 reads CASSLARLAGAQTQYF. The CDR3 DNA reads TGTGCCAGCAGCTTAGCGCGGCTAGCGGGAGCCCAGACCCAGTACTTC.

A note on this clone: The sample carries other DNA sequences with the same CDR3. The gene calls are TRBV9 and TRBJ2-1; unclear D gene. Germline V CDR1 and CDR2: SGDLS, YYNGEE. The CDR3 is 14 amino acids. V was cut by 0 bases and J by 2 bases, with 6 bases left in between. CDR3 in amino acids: CASSVEDTYNEQFF. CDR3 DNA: TGTGCCAGCAGCGTAGAGGATACCTACAATGAGCAGTTCTTC.

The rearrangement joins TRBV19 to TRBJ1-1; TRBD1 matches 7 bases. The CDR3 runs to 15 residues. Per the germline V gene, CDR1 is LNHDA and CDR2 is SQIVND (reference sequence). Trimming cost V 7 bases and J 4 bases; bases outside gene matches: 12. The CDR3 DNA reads TGTGCCAGTACCCAAAATCCGGGACAGAGCACTGAAGCTTTCTTT. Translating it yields CASTQNPGQSTEAFF.

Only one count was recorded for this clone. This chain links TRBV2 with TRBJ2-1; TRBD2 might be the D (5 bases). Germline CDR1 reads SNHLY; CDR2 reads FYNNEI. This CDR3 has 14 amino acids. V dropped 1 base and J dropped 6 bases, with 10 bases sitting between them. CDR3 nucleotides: TGTGCCAGCAGTGAAGTTTCGGGGATCAATGAGCAGTTCTTC. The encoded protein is CASSEVSGINEQFF.

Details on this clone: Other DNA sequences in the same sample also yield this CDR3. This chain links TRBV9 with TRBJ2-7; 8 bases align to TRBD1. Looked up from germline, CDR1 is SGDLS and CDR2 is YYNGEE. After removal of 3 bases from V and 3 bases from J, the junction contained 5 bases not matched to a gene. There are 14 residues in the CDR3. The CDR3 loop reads CASSATGQGYEQYF. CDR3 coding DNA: TGTGCCAGCAGCGCAACCGGACAGGGCTACGAGCAGTACTTC.

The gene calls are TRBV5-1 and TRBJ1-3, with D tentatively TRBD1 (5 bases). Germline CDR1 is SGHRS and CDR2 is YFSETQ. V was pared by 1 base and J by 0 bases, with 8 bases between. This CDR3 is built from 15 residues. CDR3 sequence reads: CASSLTGNSGNTIYF. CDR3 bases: TGCGCCAGCAGCTTGACAGGCAACTCTGGAAACACCATATATTTT.

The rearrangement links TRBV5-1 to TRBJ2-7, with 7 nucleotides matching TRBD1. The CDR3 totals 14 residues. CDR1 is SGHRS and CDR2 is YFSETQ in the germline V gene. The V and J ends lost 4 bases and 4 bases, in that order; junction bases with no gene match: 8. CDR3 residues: CASSPDRVSYEQYF. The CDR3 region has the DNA TGCGCCAGCAGCCCCGACAGGGTATCATACGAGCAGTACTTC.

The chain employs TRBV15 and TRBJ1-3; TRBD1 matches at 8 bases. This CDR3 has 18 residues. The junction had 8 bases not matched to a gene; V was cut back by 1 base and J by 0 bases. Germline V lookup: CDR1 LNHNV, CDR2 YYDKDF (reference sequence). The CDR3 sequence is CATSRGDRFSSSGNTIYF. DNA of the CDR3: TGTGCCACCAGCAGAGGGGACAGGTTCTCCTCCTCTGGAAACACCATATATTTT.

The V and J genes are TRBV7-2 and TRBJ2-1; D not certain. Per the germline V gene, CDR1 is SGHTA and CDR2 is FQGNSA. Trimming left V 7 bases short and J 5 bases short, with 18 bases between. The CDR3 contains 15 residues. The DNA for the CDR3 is TGTGCCAGCACCCTTAGGGTTGCCTTCCACAATGAGCAGTTCTTC. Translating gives CASTLRVAFHNEQFF.